Below, 2 T cell receptor beta chains from the same sample are listed, as sequenced in a study of T-cell reconstitution after alpha-beta-depleted transplantation in children. Unique molecular identifiers featured in how the TCRbeta library was prepared. TCRdb fed the PCR reads into MiXCR, producing one record per CDR3 protein. In the table there are about 830,000 distinct CDR3 sequences, approximately 15% of which are singletons. The starting material was PBMCs, mostly from graft donor cells, obtained 360 days after TCRalphabeta/CD19-depleted stem cell transplant. These receptors came from a male patient between 5 and 17 years old who had a stem cell transplant for acute lymphoblastic leukemia, so the T cells may come from the graft donor.

The V gene is TRBV11-2, the J gene TRBJ1-3; D not certain. Germline CDR1 SGHAT, CDR2 FQNNGV. The CDR3 runs to 15 residues. The V gene lost 5 bases and the J gene lost 0 bases, with 11 bases spanning the gap. The CDR3 spells CASSANKYSGNTIYF. The CDR3 nucleotides are TGTGCCAGCAGCGCCAACAAATACTCTGGAAACACCATATATTTT.

The rearrangement joins TRBV12-5 to TRBJ2-3, with TRBD1 matching over 8 bases. The germline V gene encodes CDR1 LGHNT and CDR2 FRNRAP. Trimming took 8 bases from V and 2 from J; bases not matched to a gene: 6. There are 14 residues in the CDR3. The CDR3 protein is CASLRDRSTDTQYF. CDR3 DNA sequence: TGTGCTAGTCTCCGGGACAGGTCCACAGATACGCAGTATTTT.